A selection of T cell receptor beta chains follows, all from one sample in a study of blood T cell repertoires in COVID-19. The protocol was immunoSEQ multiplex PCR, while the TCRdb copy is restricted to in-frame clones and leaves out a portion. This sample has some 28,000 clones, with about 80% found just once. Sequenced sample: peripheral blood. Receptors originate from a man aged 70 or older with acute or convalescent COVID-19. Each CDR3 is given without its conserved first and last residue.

cdr3_aa: ASSRPTGAGGANVLT
j_call: TRBJ2-6
cdr3_length: 15
v_call: TRBV4-1

cdr3_aa: ASSPIGLTEGEQY
j_call: TRBJ2-7
cdr3_length: 13
v_call: TRBV18

cdr3_aa: ASSDSRGQQRKLF
j_call: TRBJ1-4
cdr3_length: 13
v_call: TRBV2

cdr3_aa: ASSLTGGLTEAF
j_call: TRBJ1-1
cdr3_length: 12
v_call: TRBV28

cdr3_aa: ASSRPGTGGDTQY
j_call: TRBJ2-3
cdr3_length: 13
v_call: TRBV5-4

cdr3_aa: ASSPWRGGQGADTQY
j_call: TRBJ2-3
cdr3_length: 15
v_call: TRBV18

cdr3_aa: ASRRGGRGEKLF
j_call: TRBJ1-4
cdr3_length: 12
v_call: TRBV6-5

cdr3_aa: ASSPPLAGYNEQF
j_call: TRBJ2-1
cdr3_length: 13
v_call: TRBV18

cdr3_aa: SVDPGGQGTQY
j_call: TRBJ2-5
cdr3_length: 11
v_call: TRBV29-1

cdr3_aa: ASRLTGDNEAF
j_call: TRBJ1-1
cdr3_length: 11
v_call: TRBV3-1/TRBV3-2

cdr3_aa: ASNQGLDQPQH
j_call: TRBJ1-5
cdr3_length: 11
v_call: TRBV19

cdr3_aa: ASSYSGQNHHLEQY
j_call: TRBJ2-7
cdr3_length: 14
v_call: TRBV6-2/TRBV6-3

cdr3_aa: ASSRQNSPLH
j_call: TRBJ1-6
cdr3_length: 10
v_call: TRBV7-2

cdr3_aa: ASNRGQTNTGELF
j_call: TRBJ2-2
cdr3_length: 13
v_call: TRBV5-8

cdr3_aa: AISDKREWNEQF
j_call: TRBJ2-1
cdr3_length: 12
v_call: TRBV10-3